The TCR beta chain described here comes from a study of cytomegalovirus exposure and HLA in healthy donors. Both 60 Vbeta primers and 13 Jbeta primers went into the PCR. TCRdb's copy holds only in-frame clones and misses some; the assay was immunoSEQ multiplex PCR. The repertoire consists of around 130,000 clones, with approximately 84% occurring once and the leading ten covering around 2.5%. Trimming took off 3 bases at V and 3 bases at J, with 10 bases between the two ends. The CDR3 has 13 amino acids. CDR1 and CDR2 (germline): SGHRS, YFSETQ. The specimen sequenced was PBMCs. This chain uses TRBV5-1 with TRBJ2-7; weak D call: TRBD2 (5 bases). This clonotype originated in a boy aged 2 to 10 in good health and CMV-seronegative. Written as DNA, the CDR3 is TGCGCCAGCAGCTCTGGACTGATCTACGAGCAGTACTTC. This gives the protein CASSSGLIYEQYF.